The clone carrying this TCR beta chain was counted a few times. The sample belongs to a study of OX40 agonist ivuxolimab in advanced cancers. On the study more broadly: In this cohort, patients received ivuxolimab, an agonistic anti-OX40 (CD134) antibody. Cancers in dose escalation were hepatocellular, melanoma, renal cell and head and neck.

Trimming left V 0 bases short and J 8 bases short, with 22 bases between. This CDR3 spans 17 amino acids. CDR1 and CDR2 (germline): SGHDN, FVKESK. The method was immunoSEQ multiplex PCR; TCRdb's version includes in-frame clones alone and lacks a portion of them. Here the sample spans around 69,000 clones, 85% to 90% being singletons. This sequence was found in an adult with an advanced solid tumor such as melanoma, head and neck, liver or kidney cancer. The J gene is TRBJ1-2, the V gene TRBV14; D may be TRBD1 (5 bases). The sequences come from CD4+ or CD8+ T cells sorted from blood, collected in a trial of the OX40 agonist ivuxolimab. The DNA of the CDR3 is TGTGCCAGCAGCCAAGATAGGACGGGCAGGGAGTCAGGCGGCTACACCTTC. Translated: CASSQDRTGRESGGYTF.